What follows is one T cell receptor (beta chain) and its context. Its antigen is undetermined. Assay used: immunoSEQ multiplex PCR; TCRdb lists only in-frame clones, some missing. The data contain around 140,000 clones, about 92% of them singletons. V was pared by 0 bases and J by 4 bases, with 12 bases between. Per germline, CDR1 MGHRA and CDR2 YSYEKL. CDR3 size: 15 residues. This record belongs to a study of T cell responses to AZD1222 COVID-19 vaccine. Study-level results: Females outnumbered males among donors, who were mostly white British; clonal diversity was possibly underestimated. In all cases, repertoires were sampled only after the peak T cell response.

The TCR was taken from an adult who had recovered from COVID-19. The specimen comprised peripheral blood, sampled after recovery from COVID-19. The chain links TRBV4-1 to TRBJ1-2; no firm D call. Here the CDR3 reads CASSQEWRETYGYTF. The CDR3 region has the DNA TGCGCCAGCAGCCAAGAGTGGAGGGAAACCTATGGCTACACCTTC.